There are a few counts of the clone carrying this TCR beta chain. This sample is drawn from a study of cytomegalovirus exposure and HLA in healthy donors. Researchers ran the PCR with 60 Vbeta and 13 Jbeta primers. The repertoire was sequenced with immunoSEQ multiplex PCR; TCRdb's copy has only in-frame clones and lacks some. Of approximately 100,000 clones listed, approximately 89% are singletons. V was cut by 4 bases and J by 7 bases, with 3 bases left in between. The length of the CDR3 is 10 residues. The germline CDR1 and CDR2 sequences are MDHEN and SYDVKM. This clonotype was sampled from a man aged 25-40 years in good health and CMV-seropositive. The specimen was PBMCs. V is TRBV28 and J is TRBJ2-3, with unresolved D. For the CDR3, the DNA is TGTGCCAGCAGTTCTTATACGCAGTATTTT. Its protein product is CASSSYTQYF.